This is a list of T cell receptor beta chains from one sample in a study of blood T cell repertoires in COVID-19. Produced via immunoSEQ multiplex PCR; TCRdb's table is partial and in-frame only. This table has more than 300,000 clones, over 70% appearing once. The specimen was peripheral blood. These receptor sequences come from a woman in her 50s with acute or convalescent COVID-19. CDR3s include the opening cysteine and the closing phenylalanine or tryptophan. Each record gives: clone size, CDR3 length, V gene, J gene, D gene, CDR3 DNA, CDR3 protein. D genes are given only for firm matches. Not all rows give a size; the values are once, few, many and, for expanded clones, a class.

-	15	TRBV5-1	TRBJ1-1	TRBD1	TGCGCCAGCAGCTTGGGGACAGGGTTTAGCACTGAAGCTTTCTTT	CASSLGTGFSTEAFF
-	18	TRBV9	TRBJ2-3	TRBD2	TGTGCCAGCAGCTTACAAGAAGGGCGGGGGGGCCTCGCAGATACGCAGTATTTT	CASSLQEGRGGLADTQYF
-	15	TRBV25-1	TRBJ1-1	-	TGTGCCAGCAGTGATGGGTCGAAAGGGGACACTGAAGCTTTCTTT	CASSDGSKGDTEAFF
-	15	TRBV19	TRBJ2-1	TRBD1	TGTGCCAGTAGTATCGGACAGGGGGCCCACAATGAGCAGTTCTTC	CASSIGQGAHNEQFF
-	14	TRBV19	TRBJ1-2	-	TGTGCCAGTAGCAGGGACATTCCAGGTTATGGCTACACCTTC	CASSRDIPGYGYTF
-	14	TRBV7-7	TRBJ2-2	TRBD2	TGTGCCAGCAGCAGCGGGACTAACACCGGGGAGCTGTTTTTT	CASSSGTNTGELFF
few	15	TRBV27	TRBJ1-6	-	TGTGCCAGCAGTTACCGGGACAATGGGAATTCACCCCTCCACTTT	CASSYRDNGNSPLHF
-	16	TRBV4-2	TRBJ2-1	TRBD2	TGTGCCAGCAGCCATGATAGCGGGAGCTCCTACAATGAGCAGTTCTTC	CASSHDSGSSYNEQFF
-	14	TRBV7-9	TRBJ1-2	TRBD1	TGTGCCAGCAGCTCCGGGACAGGGAATCTCGGCTACACCTTC	CASSSGTGNLGYTF
-	15	TRBV2	TRBJ2-2	-	TGTGCCAGCAGTGAAACCCGCCTCCCGGCCGGGGAGCTGTTTTTT	CASSETRLPAGELFF
-	13	TRBV7-2	TRBJ1-5	-	TGTGCCAGCAGTTTAGGGCATAATCAGCCCCAGCATTTT	CASSLGHNQPQHF
-	15	TRBV24-1	TRBJ2-1	TRBD2	TGTGCCACCAGTCGTTGGGGAGGGCCGTGCAATGAGCAGTTCTTC	CATSRWGGPCNEQFF
few	15	TRBV7-9	TRBJ2-7	TRBD1	TGTGCCAGCAGCTTAGGGGACAGCTATTACTACGAGCAGTACTTC	CASSLGDSYYYEQYF
-	13	TRBV5-1	TRBJ1-1	-	TGCGCCAGCAGCTTGGCGAGTGGCACTGAAGCTTTCTTT	CASSLASGTEAFF
-	14	TRBV5-4	TRBJ1-2	-	TGTGCCAGCAGCCCAGGGGAGAATAACTATGGCTACACCTTC	CASSPGENNYGYTF
-	15	TRBV5-4	TRBJ2-2	TRBD2	TGTGCCAGCAGCCTCGGCGGGGGGGCAGGCGGGGAGCTGTTTTTT	CASSLGGGAGGELFF
once	16	TRBV30	TRBJ2-1	TRBD2	TGTGCCTCCAAGGAGCGGGGAGCTTCCTCCTACAATGAGCAGTTCTTC	CASKERGASSYNEQFF
-	16	TRBV5-1	TRBJ2-1	TRBD2	TGCGCCAGCAGCTTACCGACTAGCGGGGGTTTCAATGAGCAGTTCTTC	CASSLPTSGGFNEQFF
-	14	TRBV23-1	TRBJ1-2	TRBD1	TGCGCCAGCAGTCAATCATCAGGGGGCTATGGCTACACCTTC	CASSQSSGGYGYTF
-	15	TRBV5-1	TRBJ1-1	-	TGCGCCAGCAGCTTGGAGAGACAGTCGAACACTGAAGCTTTCTTT	CASSLERQSNTEAFF
-	14	TRBV6-2/TRBV6-3	TRBJ1-5	-	TGTGCCAGCAGTTACGCGCATAGCAATCAGCCCCAGCATTTT	CASSYAHSNQPQHF
-	15	TRBV11-3	TRBJ2-7	TRBD1	TGTGCCAGCAGTGATAGCCGGACAGGGGGAATCGAGCAGTACTTC	CASSDSRTGGIEQYF